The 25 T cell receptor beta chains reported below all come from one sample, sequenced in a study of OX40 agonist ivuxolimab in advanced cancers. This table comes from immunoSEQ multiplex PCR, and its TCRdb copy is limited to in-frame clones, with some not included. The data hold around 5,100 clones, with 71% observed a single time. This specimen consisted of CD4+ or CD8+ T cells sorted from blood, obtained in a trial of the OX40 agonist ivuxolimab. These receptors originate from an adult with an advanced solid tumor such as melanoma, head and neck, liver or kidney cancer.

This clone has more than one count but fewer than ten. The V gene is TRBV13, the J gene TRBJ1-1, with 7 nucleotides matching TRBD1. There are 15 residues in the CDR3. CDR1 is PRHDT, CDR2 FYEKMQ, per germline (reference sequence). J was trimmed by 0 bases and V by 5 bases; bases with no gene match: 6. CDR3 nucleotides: TGTGCCAGCAGCCCAGACAGGGTATTGAACACTGAAGCTTTCTTT. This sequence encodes CASSPDRVLNTEAFF.

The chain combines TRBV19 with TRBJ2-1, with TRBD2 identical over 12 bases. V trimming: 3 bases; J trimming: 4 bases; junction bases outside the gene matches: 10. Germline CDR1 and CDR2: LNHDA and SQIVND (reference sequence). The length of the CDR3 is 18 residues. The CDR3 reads CASSIQHSGLAGYNEQFF. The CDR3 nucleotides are TGTGCCAGTAGTATCCAACACTCGGGACTAGCGGGTTACAATGAGCAGTTCTTC.

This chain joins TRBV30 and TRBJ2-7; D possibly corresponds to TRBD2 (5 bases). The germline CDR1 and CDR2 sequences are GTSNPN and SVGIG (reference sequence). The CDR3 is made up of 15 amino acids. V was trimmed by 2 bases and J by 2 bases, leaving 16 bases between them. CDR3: CAWSPTVVGAYEQYF. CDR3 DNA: TGTGCCTGGAGTCCGACGGTGGTCGGGGCCTACGAGCAGTACTTC.

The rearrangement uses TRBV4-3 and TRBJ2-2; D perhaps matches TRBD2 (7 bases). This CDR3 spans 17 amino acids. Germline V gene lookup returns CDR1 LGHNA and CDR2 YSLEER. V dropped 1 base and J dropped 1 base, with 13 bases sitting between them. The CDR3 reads CASSQVGGPLNTGELFF. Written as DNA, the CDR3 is TGCGCCAGCAGCCAAGTCGGGGGGCCCTTGAACACCGGGGAGCTGTTTTTT.

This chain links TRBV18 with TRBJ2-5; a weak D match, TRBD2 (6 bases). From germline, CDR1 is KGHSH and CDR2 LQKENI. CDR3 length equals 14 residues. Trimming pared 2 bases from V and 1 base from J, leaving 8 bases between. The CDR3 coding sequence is TGTGCCAGCTCACCAGGCGGGGCCCAAGAGACCCAGTACTTC. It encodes CASSPGGAQETQYF.

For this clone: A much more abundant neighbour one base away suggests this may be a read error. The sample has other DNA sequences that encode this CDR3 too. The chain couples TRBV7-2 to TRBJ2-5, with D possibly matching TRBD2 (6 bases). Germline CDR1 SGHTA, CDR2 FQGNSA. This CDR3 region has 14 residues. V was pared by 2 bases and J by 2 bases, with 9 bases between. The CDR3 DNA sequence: TGTGCCAGCAGCTTAATGGGAGGACAAGAGACCCAGTACTTC. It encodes CASSLMGGQETQYF.

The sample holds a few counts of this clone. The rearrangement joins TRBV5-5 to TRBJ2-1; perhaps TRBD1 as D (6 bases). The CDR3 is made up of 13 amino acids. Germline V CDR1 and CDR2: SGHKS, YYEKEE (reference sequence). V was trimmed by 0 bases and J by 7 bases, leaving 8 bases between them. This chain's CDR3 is CASSLDRANEQFF. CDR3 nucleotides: TGTGCCAGCAGCTTGGACAGGGCGAATGAGCAGTTCTTC.

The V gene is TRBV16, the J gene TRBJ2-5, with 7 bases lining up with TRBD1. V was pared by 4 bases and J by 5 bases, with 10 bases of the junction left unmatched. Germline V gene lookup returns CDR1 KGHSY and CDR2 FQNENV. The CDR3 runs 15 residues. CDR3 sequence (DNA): TGTGCCAGCAGCCTCTTCTTTGGACAGGCGGAGACCCAGTACTTC. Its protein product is CASSLFFGQAETQYF.

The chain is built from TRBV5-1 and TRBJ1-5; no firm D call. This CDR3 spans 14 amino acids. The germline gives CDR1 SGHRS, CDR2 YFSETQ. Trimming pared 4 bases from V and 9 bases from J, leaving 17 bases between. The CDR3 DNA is TGCGCCAGCAGCCTGGTTGAAGGAGGGCTGCCCCAGCATTTT. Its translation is CASSLVEGGLPQHF.

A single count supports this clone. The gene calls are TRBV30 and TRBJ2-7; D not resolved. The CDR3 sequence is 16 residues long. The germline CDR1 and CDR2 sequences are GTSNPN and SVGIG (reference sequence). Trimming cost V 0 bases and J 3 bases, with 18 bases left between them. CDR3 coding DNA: TGTGCCTGGAGTGTACGATCCACAGTGAGTGGCTACGAGCAGTACTTC. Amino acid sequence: CAWSVRSTVSGYEQYF.

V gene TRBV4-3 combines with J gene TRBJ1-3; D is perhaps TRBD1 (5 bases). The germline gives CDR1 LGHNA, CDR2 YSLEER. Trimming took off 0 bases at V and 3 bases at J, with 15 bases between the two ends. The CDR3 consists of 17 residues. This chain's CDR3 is CASSQDSGGSYGNTIYF. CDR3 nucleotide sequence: TGCGCCAGCAGCCAAGACTCGGGGGGTTCTTATGGAAACACCATATATTTT.

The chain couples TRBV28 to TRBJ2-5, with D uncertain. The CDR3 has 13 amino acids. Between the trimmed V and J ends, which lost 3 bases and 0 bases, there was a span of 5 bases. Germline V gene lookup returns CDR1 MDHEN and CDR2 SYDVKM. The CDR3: CASSLGYQETQYF. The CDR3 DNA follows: TGTGCCAGCAGTTTGGGGTACCAAGAGACCCAGTACTTC.

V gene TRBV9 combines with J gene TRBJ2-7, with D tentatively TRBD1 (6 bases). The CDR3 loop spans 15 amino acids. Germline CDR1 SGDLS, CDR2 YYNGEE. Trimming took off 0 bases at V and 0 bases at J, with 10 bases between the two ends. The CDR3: CASSVGTGYSYEQYF. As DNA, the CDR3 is TGTGCCAGCAGCGTAGGAACAGGGTACTCCTACGAGCAGTACTTC.

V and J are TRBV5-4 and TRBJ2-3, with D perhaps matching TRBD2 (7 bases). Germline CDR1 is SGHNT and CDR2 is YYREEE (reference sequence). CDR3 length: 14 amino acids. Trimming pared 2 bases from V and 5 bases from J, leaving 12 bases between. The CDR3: CASSFREGGDTQYF. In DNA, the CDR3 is TGTGCCAGCAGCTTTAGGGAGGGGGGAGATACGCAGTATTTT.

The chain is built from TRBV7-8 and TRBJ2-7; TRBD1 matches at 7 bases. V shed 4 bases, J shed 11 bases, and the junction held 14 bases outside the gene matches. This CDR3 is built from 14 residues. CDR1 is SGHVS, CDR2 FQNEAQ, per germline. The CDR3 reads CASSSGTVISLEYF. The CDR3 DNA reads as TGTGCCAGCAGCTCCGGGACAGTAATCTCTCTGGAGTACTTC.

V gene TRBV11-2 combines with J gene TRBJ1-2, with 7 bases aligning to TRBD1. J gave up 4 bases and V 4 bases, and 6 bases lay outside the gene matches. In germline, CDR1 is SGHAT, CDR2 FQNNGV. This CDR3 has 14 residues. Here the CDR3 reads CASSSGGGLYGYTF. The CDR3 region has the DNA TGTGCCAGCAGCTCAGGGGGGGGTCTCTATGGCTACACCTTC.

Here the CDR3 reads CASSFGTNTQYF. The CDR3 coding sequence is TGTGCCAGCAGCTTTGGGACCAATACGCAGTATTTT. J is TRBJ2-3 and V is TRBV7-9; D possibly uses TRBD1 or TRBD2 (5 bases each). This CDR3 contains 12 residues. Germline V gives CDR1 SEHNR, CDR2 FQNEAQ (reference sequence). V was shortened by 3 bases and J by 7 bases, with 8 bases between the two germline ends.

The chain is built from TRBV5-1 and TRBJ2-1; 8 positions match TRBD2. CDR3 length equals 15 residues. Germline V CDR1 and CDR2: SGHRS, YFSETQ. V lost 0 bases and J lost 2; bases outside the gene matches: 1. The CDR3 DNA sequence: TGCGCCAGCAGCTTGGTTAGCGGGGCCTACAATGAGCAGTTCTTC. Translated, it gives CASSLVSGAYNEQFF.

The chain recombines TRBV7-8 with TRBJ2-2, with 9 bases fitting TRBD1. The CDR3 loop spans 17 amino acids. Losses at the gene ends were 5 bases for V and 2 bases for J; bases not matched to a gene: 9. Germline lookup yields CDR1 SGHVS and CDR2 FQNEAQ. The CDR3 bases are TGTGCCAGCAGCCAAAAGCGACAGGGGGGCAACACCGGGGAGCTGTTTTTT. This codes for CASSQKRQGGNTGELFF.

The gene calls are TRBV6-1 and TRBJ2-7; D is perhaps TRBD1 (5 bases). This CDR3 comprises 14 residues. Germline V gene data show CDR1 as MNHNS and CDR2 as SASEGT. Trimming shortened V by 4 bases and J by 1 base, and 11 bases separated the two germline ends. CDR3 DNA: TGTGCCAGCAGTGTAGGGGAAGGGTCCTACGAGCAGTACTTC. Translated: CASSVGEGSYEQYF.

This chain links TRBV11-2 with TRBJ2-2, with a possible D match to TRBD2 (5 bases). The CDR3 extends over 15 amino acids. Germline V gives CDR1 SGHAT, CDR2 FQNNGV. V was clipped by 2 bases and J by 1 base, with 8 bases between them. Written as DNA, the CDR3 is TGTGCCAGCAGCTTAATTAGCGAGAACACCGGGGAGCTGTTTTTT. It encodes CASSLISENTGELFF.

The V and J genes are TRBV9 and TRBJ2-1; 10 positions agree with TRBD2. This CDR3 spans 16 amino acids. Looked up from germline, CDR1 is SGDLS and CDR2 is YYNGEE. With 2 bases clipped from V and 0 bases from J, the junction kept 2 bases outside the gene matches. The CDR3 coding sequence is TGTGCCAGCAGCGTGCCTAGCGGGAGCTCCTACAATGAGCAGTTCTTC. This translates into CASSVPSGSSYNEQFF.

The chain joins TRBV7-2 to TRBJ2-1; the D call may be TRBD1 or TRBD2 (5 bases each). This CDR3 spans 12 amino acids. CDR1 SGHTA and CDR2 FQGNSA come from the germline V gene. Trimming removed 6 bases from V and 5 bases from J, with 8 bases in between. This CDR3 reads CASRRGNNEQFF. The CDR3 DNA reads TGTGCCAGCAGGAGGGGTAACAATGAGCAGTTCTTC.

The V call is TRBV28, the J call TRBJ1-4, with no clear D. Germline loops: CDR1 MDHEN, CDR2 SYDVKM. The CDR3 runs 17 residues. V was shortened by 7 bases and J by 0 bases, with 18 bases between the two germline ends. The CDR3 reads CASKGPTIGTTNEKLFF. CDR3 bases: TGTGCCAGCAAGGGCCCGACTATTGGGACAACTAATGAAAAACTGTTTTTT.

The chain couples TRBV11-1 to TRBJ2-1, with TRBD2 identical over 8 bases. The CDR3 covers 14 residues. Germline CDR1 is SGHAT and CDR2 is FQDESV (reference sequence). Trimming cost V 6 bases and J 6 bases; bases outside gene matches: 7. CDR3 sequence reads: CASSGSGNRNEQFF. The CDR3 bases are TGTGCCAGCAGTGGTAGCGGGAACCGCAATGAGCAGTTCTTC.